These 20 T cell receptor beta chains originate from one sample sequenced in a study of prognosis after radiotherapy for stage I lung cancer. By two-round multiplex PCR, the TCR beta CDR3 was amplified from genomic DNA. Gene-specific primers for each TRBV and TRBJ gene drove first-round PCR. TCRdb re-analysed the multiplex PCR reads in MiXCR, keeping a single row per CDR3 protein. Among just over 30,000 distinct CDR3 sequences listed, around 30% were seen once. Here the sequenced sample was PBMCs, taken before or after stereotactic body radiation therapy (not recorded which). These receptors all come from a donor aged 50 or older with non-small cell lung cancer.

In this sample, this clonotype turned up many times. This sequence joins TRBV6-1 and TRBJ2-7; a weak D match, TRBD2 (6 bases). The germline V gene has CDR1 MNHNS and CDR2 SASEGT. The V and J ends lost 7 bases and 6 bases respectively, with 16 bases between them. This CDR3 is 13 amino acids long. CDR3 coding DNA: TGTGCCAGCACCCAAGGAGGGCACTCCGAGCAGTACTTC. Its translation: CASTQGGHSEQYF.

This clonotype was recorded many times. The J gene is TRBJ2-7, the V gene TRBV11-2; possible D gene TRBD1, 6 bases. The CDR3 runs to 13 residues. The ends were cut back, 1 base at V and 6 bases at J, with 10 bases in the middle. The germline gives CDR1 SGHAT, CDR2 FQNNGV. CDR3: CASSLAVRGEQYF. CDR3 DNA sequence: TGTGCCAGCAGCTTAGCGGTCAGGGGCGAGCAGTACTTC.

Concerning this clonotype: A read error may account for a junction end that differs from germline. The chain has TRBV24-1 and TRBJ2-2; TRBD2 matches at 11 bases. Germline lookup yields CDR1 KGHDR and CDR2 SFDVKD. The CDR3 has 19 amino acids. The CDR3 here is CSTIGWTVAGGSNTGELFF. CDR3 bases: TGTTCCACCATCGGGTGGACGGTAGCGGGAGGGTCAAACACCGGGGAGCTGTTTTTT.

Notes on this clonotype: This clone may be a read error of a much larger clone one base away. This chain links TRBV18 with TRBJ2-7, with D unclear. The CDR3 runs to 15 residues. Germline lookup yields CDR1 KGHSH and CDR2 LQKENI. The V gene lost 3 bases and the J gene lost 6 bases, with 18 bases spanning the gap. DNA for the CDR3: TGTGCCAGCTCACCTTTTAGCTCGGTGGTAACCGAGCAGTACTTC. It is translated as CASSPFSSVVTEQYF. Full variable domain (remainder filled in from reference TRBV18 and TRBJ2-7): NAGVMQNPRHLVRRRGQEARLRCSPMKGHSHVYWYRQLPEEGLKFMVYLQKENIIDESGMPKERFSAEFPKEGPSILRIQQVVRGDSAAYFCASSPFSSVVTEQYFGPGTRLTVT.

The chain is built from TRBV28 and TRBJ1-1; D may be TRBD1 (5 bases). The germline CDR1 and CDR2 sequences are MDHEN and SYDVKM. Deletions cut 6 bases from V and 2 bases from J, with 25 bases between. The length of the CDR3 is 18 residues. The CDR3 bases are TGTGCCAGCAGCCCCCTAAATGTGGGGCTTAGGGTTAACACTGAAGCTTTCTTT. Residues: CASSPLNVGLRVNTEAFF. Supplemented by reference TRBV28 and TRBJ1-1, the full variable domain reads DVKVTQSSRYLVKRTGEKVFLECVQDMDHENMFWYRQDPGLGLRLIYFSYDVKMKEKGDIPEGYSVSREKKERFSLILESASTNQTSMYLCASSPLNVGLRVNTEAFFGQGTRLTVV.

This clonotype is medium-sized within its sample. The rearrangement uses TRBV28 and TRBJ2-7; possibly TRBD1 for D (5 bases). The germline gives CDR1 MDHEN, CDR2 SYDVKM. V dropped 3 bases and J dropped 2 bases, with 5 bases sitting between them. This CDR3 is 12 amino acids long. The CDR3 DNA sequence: TGTGCCAGCAGTTTGACAGCCTACGAGCAGTACTTC. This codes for CASSLTAYEQYF.

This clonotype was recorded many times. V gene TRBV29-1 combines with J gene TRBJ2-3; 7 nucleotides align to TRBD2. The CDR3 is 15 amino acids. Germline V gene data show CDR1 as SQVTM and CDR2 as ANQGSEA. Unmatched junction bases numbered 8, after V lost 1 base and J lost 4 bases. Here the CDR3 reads CSVEVRGERPDTQYF. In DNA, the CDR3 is TGCAGCGTTGAAGTCCGGGGGGAGAGACCAGATACGCAGTATTTT.

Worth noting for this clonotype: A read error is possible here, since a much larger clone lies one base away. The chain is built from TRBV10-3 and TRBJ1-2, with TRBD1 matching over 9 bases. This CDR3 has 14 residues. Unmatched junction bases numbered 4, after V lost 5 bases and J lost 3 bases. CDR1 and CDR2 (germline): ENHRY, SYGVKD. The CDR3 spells CAISLDRGDYGYTF. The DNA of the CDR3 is TGTGCCATCAGTCTGGACAGGGGCGACTATGGCTACACCTTC.

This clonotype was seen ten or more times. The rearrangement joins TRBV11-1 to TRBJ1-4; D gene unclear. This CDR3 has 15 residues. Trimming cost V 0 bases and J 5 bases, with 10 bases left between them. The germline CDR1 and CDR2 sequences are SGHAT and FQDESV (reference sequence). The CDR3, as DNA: TGTGCCAGCAGCTTAGCGGGAGGTGTCAATGAAAAACTGTTTTTT. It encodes CASSLAGGVNEKLFF.

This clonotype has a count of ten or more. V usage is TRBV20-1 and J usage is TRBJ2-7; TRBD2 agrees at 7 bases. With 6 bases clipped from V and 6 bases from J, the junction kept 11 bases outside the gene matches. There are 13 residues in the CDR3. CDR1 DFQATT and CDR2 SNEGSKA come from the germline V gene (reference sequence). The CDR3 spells CSASPGGRGEQYF. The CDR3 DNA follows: TGCAGTGCCTCTCCGGGGGGAAGGGGCGAGCAGTACTTC.

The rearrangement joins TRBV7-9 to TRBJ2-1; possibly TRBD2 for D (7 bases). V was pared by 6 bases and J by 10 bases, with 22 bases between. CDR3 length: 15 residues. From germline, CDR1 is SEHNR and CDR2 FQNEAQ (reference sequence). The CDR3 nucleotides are TGTGCCAGCAGGGGGGGGCGAGGGACGGGGCGAGAGCAGTTCTTC. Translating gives CASRGGRGTGREQFF.

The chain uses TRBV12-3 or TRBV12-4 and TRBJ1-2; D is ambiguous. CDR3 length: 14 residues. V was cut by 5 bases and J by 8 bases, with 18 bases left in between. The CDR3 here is CASSPGKGIYGYTF. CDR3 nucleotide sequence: TGTGCCAGCAGTCCGGGAAAGGGAATATACGGCTACACCTTC.

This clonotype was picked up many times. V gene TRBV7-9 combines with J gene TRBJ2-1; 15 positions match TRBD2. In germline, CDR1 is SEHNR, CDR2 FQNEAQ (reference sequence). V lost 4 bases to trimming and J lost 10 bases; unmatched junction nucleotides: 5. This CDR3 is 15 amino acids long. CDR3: CASSWGLAGGGEQFF. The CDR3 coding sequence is TGTGCCAGCAGCTGGGGACTAGCGGGAGGAGGCGAGCAGTTCTTC.

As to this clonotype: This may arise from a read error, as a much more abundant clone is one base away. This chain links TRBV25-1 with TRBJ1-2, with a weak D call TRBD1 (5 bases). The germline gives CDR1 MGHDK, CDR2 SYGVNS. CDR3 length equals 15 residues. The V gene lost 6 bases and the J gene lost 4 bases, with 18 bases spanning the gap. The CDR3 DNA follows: TGTGCCAGCAGCAACCGACAGTGGGCATCCTATGGCTACACCTTC. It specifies CASSNRQWASYGYTF.

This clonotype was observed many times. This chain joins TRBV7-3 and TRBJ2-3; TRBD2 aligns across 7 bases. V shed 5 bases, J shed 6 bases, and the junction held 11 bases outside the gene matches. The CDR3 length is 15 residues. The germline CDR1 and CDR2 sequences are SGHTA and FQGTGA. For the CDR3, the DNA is TGTGCCAGCAGCCCCAGGGAAGCGGGGACGGATACGCAGTATTTT. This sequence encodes CASSPREAGTDTQYF.

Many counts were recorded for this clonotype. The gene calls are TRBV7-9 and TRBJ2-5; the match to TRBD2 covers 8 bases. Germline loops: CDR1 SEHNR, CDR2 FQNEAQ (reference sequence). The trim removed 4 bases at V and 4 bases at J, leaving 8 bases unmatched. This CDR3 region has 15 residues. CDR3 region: CASSSRGLVIETQYF. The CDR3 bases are TGTGCCAGCAGCTCACGGGGACTAGTGATAGAGACCCAGTACTTC.

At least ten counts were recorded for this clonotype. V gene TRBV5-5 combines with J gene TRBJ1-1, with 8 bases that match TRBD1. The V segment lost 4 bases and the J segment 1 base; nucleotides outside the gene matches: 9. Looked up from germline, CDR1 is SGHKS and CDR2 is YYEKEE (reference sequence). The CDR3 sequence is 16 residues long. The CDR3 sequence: CASSPLGTGTNTEAFF. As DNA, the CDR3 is TGTGCCAGCAGCCCCCTCGGGACAGGAACGAACACTGAAGCTTTCTTT.

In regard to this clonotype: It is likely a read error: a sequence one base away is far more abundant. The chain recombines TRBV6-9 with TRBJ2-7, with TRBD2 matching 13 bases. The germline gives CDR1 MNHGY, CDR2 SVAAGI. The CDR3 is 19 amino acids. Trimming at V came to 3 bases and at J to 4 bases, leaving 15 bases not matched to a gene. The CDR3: CASSYSGRGTSGIVYEQYF. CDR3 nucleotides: TGTGCCAGCAGTTACAGTGGACGAGGGACTAGCGGGATTGTTTACGAGCAGTACTTC.

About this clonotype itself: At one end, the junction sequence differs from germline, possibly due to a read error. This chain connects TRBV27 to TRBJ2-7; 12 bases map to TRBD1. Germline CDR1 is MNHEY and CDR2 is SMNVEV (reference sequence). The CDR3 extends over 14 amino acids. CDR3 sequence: CASSGTGGSYERYF. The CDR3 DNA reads TGTGCCAGTTCCGGGACAGGGGGCTCCTACGAGCGGTACTTC.

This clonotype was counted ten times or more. CDR3 DNA: TGCGCCAGCAGCTTGGAGCCGGGACAGGGCACTGAAGCTTTCTTT. Translation: CASSLEPGQGTEAFF. The chain employs TRBV5-1 and TRBJ1-1; 9 nucleotides line up with TRBD1. The V gene's germline CDR1 is SGHRS and CDR2 YFSETQ. The CDR3 loop spans 15 amino acids. V lost 0 bases to trimming and J lost 4 bases; unmatched junction nucleotides: 4.